A selection of T cell receptor beta chains follows, all from one sample in a study of shared clonotypes between healthy human individuals. Profiled with immunoSEQ multiplex PCR; TCRdb holds only in-frame clones, not every one. The repertoire has some 2,000,000 clones, about 95% of them found once; the top ten carry approximately 1.2%. The sequenced sample consisted of naive CD8+ T cells sorted from blood. Source of these receptors: a man between 18 and 35 years old in good health. The CDR3 runs from the conserved cysteine through the conserved F or W. D genes are given only for firm matches. Clone size is stated in some rows and not others, as once, few, many or a class when expanded.

CDR3 length,clone size,V gene,J gene,D gene,CDR3 DNA,CDR3 protein
16,NA,TRBV27,TRBJ2-1,TRBD2,TGTGCCAGCAGTTCACTAGCGCCGAGCTCCTACAATGAGCAGTTCTTC,CASSSLAPSSYNEQFF
16,NA,TRBV7-9,TRBJ2-3,NA,TGTGCCAGCAGCCCAGGGACTCCCAGTGATGAATATACGCAGTATTTT,CASSPGTPSDEYTQYF
15,NA,TRBV7-6,TRBJ2-7,NA,TGTGCCAGCAGCCCCGCGGGCCAAACAGGATACGAGCAGTACTTC,CASSPAGQTGYEQYF
16,NA,TRBV19,TRBJ2-7,TRBD2,TGTGCCAGTAGTATGACTAGCGGGGGGCATTCCTACGAGCAGTACTTC,CASSMTSGGHSYEQYF
13,few,TRBV19,TRBJ1-1,NA,TGTGCCAGTAGTATAGGGACAGCCACTGAAGCTTTCTTT,CASSIGTATEAFF
16,NA,TRBV28,TRBJ2-5,TRBD2,TGTGCCAGCAGTAGACCCCGGGAGGATGAACAAGAGACCCAGTACTTC,CASSRPREDEQETQYF
17,NA,TRBV7-9,TRBJ2-3,NA,TGTGCCAGCAGCCCGCGTTTTGAGGGTTTAAGCACAGATACGCAGTATTTT,CASSPRFEGLSTDTQYF
9,NA,TRBV7-2,TRBJ2-3,NA,TGTGCCAGCAGCTTAGAGCAGTATTTT,CASSLEQYF
15,NA,TRBV7-9,TRBJ2-1,NA,TGTGCCAGCAGCTTAGATGGTAGCTCCTACAATGAGCAGTTCTTC,CASSLDGSSYNEQFF
14,NA,TRBV2,TRBJ2-7,TRBD2,TGTGCCAGCAGTCTGACTAGCGGGAGTGACGAGCAGTACTTC,CASSLTSGSDEQYF
17,once,TRBV15,TRBJ1-1,TRBD1,TGTGCCACCATCAGGGACAGGGGGAGTATCGGGAACACTGAAGCTTTCTTT,CATIRDRGSIGNTEAFF
18,NA,TRBV7-9,TRBJ2-1,NA,TGTGCCAGCAGCTTCGCCGGGGTTAGTATGGTCTCCTACAATGAGCAGTTCTTC,CASSFAGVSMVSYNEQFF
14,NA,TRBV10-3,TRBJ2-5,NA,TGTGCCATCAGTGAAGGACAAGGTGGAGAGACCCAGTACTTC,CAISEGQGGETQYF
19,NA,TRBV5-1,TRBJ2-7,TRBD2,TGCGCCAGCAGCCACGGGATTCTAGCGGGAGTGAGAGAAGTGTACGAGCAGTACTTC,CASSHGILAGVREVYEQYF
12,NA,TRBV7-9,TRBJ2-1,NA,TGTGCCAGCAGCTTCCTAGGCAATGAGCAGTTCTTC,CASSFLGNEQFF
14,NA,TRBV30,TRBJ2-7,NA,TGTGCCTGGAGTGTACCGGGGGCGCGGGACGAGCAGTACTTC,CAWSVPGARDEQYF
13,NA,TRBV27,TRBJ1-5,NA,TGTGCCAGCAGTTCAGAGAGCAATCAGCCCCAGCATTTT,CASSSESNQPQHF
17,NA,TRBV30,TRBJ2-1,TRBD2,TGTGCCTGGAGTGTTGAATTAGCGGGGGAAGCCTACAATGAGCAGTTCTTC,CAWSVELAGEAYNEQFF
16,once,TRBV18,TRBJ2-7,TRBD1,TGTGCCAGCTCACCTAGCCCGGGACAGGACATCTACGAGCAGTACTTC,CASSPSPGQDIYEQYF
15,NA,TRBV30,TRBJ2-1,NA,TGTGCCCGGAGCGCAATCCGAGGGTCCTACAATGAGCAGTTCTTC,CARSAIRGSYNEQFF
14,NA,TRBV29-1,TRBJ2-1,NA,TGCAGCGTGACTCTTGTCAGCTCCTACAATGAGCAGTTCTTC,CSVTLVSSYNEQFF
15,NA,TRBV7-9,TRBJ2-1,NA,TGTGCCAGCAGCTTAGCGGATTTCGGTTACAATGAGCAGTTCTTC,CASSLADFGYNEQFF
15,NA,TRBV7-2,TRBJ2-7,NA,TGTGCCAGCAGCTTTAAGGCTAGCAGACACTACGAGCAGTACTTC,CASSFKASRHYEQYF
17,NA,TRBV27,TRBJ2-7,NA,TGTGCCAGCAGCCCCTGGCTCCCGCAGGCCAATTCCTACGAGCAGTACTTC,CASSPWLPQANSYEQYF
15,NA,TRBV6-1,TRBJ1-5,TRBD1,TGTGCCAGCAGTGATTGGACAGGGGTCCCTCAGCCCCAGCATTTT,CASSDWTGVPQPQHF
12,NA,TRBV7-9,TRBJ2-1,NA,TGTGCCAGCAGCCCGGGCCTGGGAGAGCAGTTCTTC,CASSPGLGEQFF
18,NA,TRBV7-3,TRBJ2-1,NA,TGTGCCAGCAGCTTAACCTTAACCTCGGGGAGGTCCTACAATGAGCAGTTCTTC,CASSLTLTSGRSYNEQFF
12,NA,TRBV5-4,TRBJ2-7,NA,TGTGCCAGCAGCTTGTGGGGCCGAGAGCAGTACTTC,CASSLWGREQYF
14,NA,TRBV15,TRBJ2-7,NA,TGTGCCACCAGTGCCCAGACAGCCCGCTACGAGCAGTACTTC,CATSAQTARYEQYF
15,NA,TRBV18,TRBJ2-5,NA,TGTGCCAGCTCACCGGTGTGGACACCACAAGAGACCCAGTACTTC,CASSPVWTPQETQYF
14,NA,TRBV6-5,TRBJ2-5,TRBD1,TGTGCCAGCAGAGGGACAGGGGAAGCAGAGACCCAGTACTTC,CASRGTGEAETQYF
10,NA,TRBV20-1,TRBJ2-1,NA,TGCAGTGTTGAGTTGGGTGAGCAGTTCTTC,CSVELGEQFF
15,NA,TRBV5-5,TRBJ2-7,TRBD1,TGTGCCAGCAGCTTGCGGGACAGGGGCTCCTACGAGCAGTACTTC,CASSLRDRGSYEQYF
14,NA,TRBV18,TRBJ2-3,NA,TGTGCCAGCTCATCCTCGACTAGTACAGATACGCAGTATTTT,CASSSSTSTDTQYF
16,NA,TRBV6-1,TRBJ1-4,TRBD1,TGTGCCAGCAGTGATACGACAGGGGTAGCGAATGAAAAACTGTTTTTT,CASSDTTGVANEKLFF
15,once,TRBV7-9,TRBJ1-1,TRBD1,TGTGCCAGCAGCGACCACGACAGGGAATTCGCTGAAGCTTTCTTT,CASSDHDREFAEAFF
17,NA,TRBV4-2,TRBJ1-6,NA,TGTGCCAGCAGCCAAGAGGTACGAGTCGGGTATAATTCACCCCTCCACTTT,CASSQEVRVGYNSPLHF
16,NA,TRBV28,TRBJ2-5,TRBD2,TGTGCCAGCAGCCACCTAGCGGGGGGGCCGGTTGAGACCCAGTACTTC,CASSHLAGGPVETQYF
15,NA,TRBV5-1,TRBJ2-1,NA,TGCGCCAGCAGCTTGAGGGGGGACGGCTACAATGAGCAGTTCTTC,CASSLRGDGYNEQFF
14,NA,TRBV5-6,TRBJ1-1,NA,TGTGCCAGCAGCTTGGCTGGGGGCAACACTGAAGCTTTCTTT,CASSLAGGNTEAFF
14,NA,TRBV6-8,TRBJ2-2,NA,TGTGCCAGCAGGGAACGGGACGGCACCGGGGAGCTGTTTTTT,CASRERDGTGELFF